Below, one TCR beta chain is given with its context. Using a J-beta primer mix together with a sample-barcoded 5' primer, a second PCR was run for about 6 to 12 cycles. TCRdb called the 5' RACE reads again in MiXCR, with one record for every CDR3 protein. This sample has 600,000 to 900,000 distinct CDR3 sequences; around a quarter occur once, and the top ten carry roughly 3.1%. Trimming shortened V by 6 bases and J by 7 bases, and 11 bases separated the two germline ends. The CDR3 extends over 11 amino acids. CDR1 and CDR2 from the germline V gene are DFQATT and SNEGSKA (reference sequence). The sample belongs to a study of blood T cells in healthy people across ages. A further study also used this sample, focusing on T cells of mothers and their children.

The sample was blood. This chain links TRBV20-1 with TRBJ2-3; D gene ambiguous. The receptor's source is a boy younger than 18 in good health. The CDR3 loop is CSAPDSNTQYF. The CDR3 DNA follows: TGCAGTGCCCCCGACTCAAATACGCAGTATTTT.